Each of the 24 T cell receptor beta chains below was sequenced from the same sample in a study of OX40 agonist ivuxolimab in advanced cancers. TCRdb's copy holds only in-frame clones and misses some; the assay was immunoSEQ multiplex PCR. The sample yields about 22,000 clones, 70% to 90% seen once. The material sequenced was CD4+ or CD8+ T cells sorted from blood, taken in a trial of the OX40 agonist ivuxolimab. The origin of the receptors is an adult with an advanced solid tumor such as melanoma, head and neck, liver or kidney cancer.

V is TRBV25-1 and J is TRBJ1-1; 7 bases fit TRBD1. This CDR3 is built from 14 residues. The ends lost 9 bases at V and 0 bases at J; junction bases unmatched: 7. Germline V CDR1 and CDR2: MGHDK, SYGVNS. Here the CDR3 reads CARYEGALNTEAFF. CDR3 DNA: TGTGCCAGGTACGAGGGGGCCCTGAACACTGAAGCTTTCTTT.

The rearrangement links TRBV4-1 to TRBJ2-1; TRBD2 agrees at 7 bases. CDR1 is MGHRA and CDR2 is YSYEKL in the germline V gene. V dropped 1 base and J dropped 1; count of bases not matched to a gene: 4. This CDR3 has 16 residues. CDR3 protein: CASSQVGGGSYNEQFF. DNA of the CDR3: TGCGCCAGCAGCCAAGTCGGCGGGGGTTCCTACAATGAGCAGTTCTTC.

The genes are TRBV7-9 and TRBJ2-1; 16 positions agree with TRBD2. Germline V gene data show CDR1 as SEHNR and CDR2 as FQNEAQ (reference sequence). J gave up 4 bases and V 4 bases, and 1 base lay outside the gene matches. The CDR3 is made up of 16 amino acids. Here the CDR3 reads CASSSGLAGGYNEQFF. The CDR3 DNA sequence: TGTGCCAGCAGCTCGGGACTAGCGGGGGGGTACAATGAGCAGTTCTTC. The whole variable domain, filled in from reference TRBV7-9 and TRBJ2-1, reads DTGVSQNPRHKITKRGQNVTFRCDPISEHNRLYWYRQTLGQGPEFLTYFQNEAQLEKSRLLSDRFSAERPKGSFSTLEIQRTEQGDSAMYLCASSSGLAGGYNEQFFGPGTRLTVL.

The V and J genes are TRBV7-3 and TRBJ2-3; a weak D match, TRBD2 (6 bases). The CDR3 covers 16 residues. Germline values: CDR1 SGHTA, CDR2 FQGTGA. Between the trimmed V and J ends, which lost 0 bases and 0 bases, there was a span of 10 bases. The CDR3 DNA sequence: TGTGCCAGCAGCTTAACCGGTGGGACTAGCACAGATACGCAGTATTTT. It encodes CASSLTGGTSTDTQYF.

The rearrangement links TRBV5-4 to TRBJ2-7; 12 bases are shared with TRBD2. CDR3 length: 20 amino acids. Germline CDR1 and CDR2: SGHNT and YYREEE (reference sequence). V dropped 4 bases and J dropped 1; count of bases not matched to a gene: 18. The CDR3 reads CASSPYLSTSGGARSYEQYF. The CDR3 DNA sequence: TGTGCCAGCAGCCCTTACTTATCGACTAGCGGGGGAGCCAGATCCTACGAGCAGTACTTC.

The genes are TRBV7-9 and TRBJ1-2; 8 bases match TRBD1. Per germline, CDR1 SEHNR and CDR2 FQNEAQ (reference sequence). The CDR3 has 14 residues. Germline trimming cut 1 base from V and 7 bases from J; bases unmatched to any gene: 5. The CDR3: CASSLGTGFAGYTF. The CDR3 DNA sequence: TGTGCCAGCAGCTTAGGGACAGGGTTCGCTGGCTACACCTTC.

The gene calls are TRBV6-6 and TRBJ2-7, with 9 bases aligning to TRBD1. Germline values: CDR1 MNHNY, CDR2 SVGAGI (reference sequence). J was trimmed by 1 base and V by 7 bases; bases with no gene match: 5. The length of the CDR3 is 14 residues. In DNA, the CDR3 is TGTGCCAGCACCGCGACAGGGGGGTCCTACGAGCAGTACTTC. This gives the protein CASTATGGSYEQYF.

The V and J genes are TRBV4-1 and TRBJ1-2, with D perhaps TRBD1 (5 bases). Per the germline V gene, CDR1 is MGHRA and CDR2 is YSYEKL. V was shortened by 0 bases and J by 4 bases, with 24 bases between the two germline ends. This CDR3 spans 19 amino acids. Written as DNA, the CDR3 is TGCGCCAGCAGCCAAGATACCAATAGGGCGGCAGGGATAGCCTATGGCTACACCTTC. Translated: CASSQDTNRAAGIAYGYTF.

V gene TRBV7-9 combines with J gene TRBJ1-2; D remains unclear. V was pared by 7 bases and J by 4 bases, with 25 bases between. The CDR3 has 17 amino acids. Germline CDR1 SEHNR, CDR2 FQNEAQ (reference sequence). Written as DNA, the CDR3 is TGTGCCAGCACCCCCCTGGTGGCAGGCCACGCAGTCTATGGCTACACCTTC. It is translated as CASTPLVAGHAVYGYTF.

This chain joins TRBV4-3 and TRBJ1-1; 7 bases match TRBD1. This CDR3 is built from 14 residues. Germline trimming cut 4 bases from V and 0 bases from J; bases unmatched to any gene: 2. Germline V gives CDR1 LGHNA, CDR2 YSLEER. This CDR3 is CASSPTGVNTEAFF. CDR3 bases: TGCGCCAGCAGCCCCACAGGGGTGAACACTGAAGCTTTCTTT.

The chain couples TRBV6-5 to TRBJ2-1, with a weak D call TRBD2 (6 bases). Germline CDR1 is MNHEY and CDR2 is SVGAGI. The CDR3 has 13 residues. The ends were cut back, 7 bases at V and 10 bases at J, with 17 bases in the middle. The CDR3 sequence: CASTYRGSAEQFF. In DNA form, the CDR3 reads TGTGCCAGCACCTACCGGGGGTCGGCCGAGCAGTTCTTC.

This clone was found once. The rearrangement links TRBV7-2 to TRBJ2-2; D is perhaps TRBD2 (6 bases). V lost 3 bases and J lost 8, with 16 bases in between. Germline-derived CDR1 and CDR2 are SGHTA and FQGNSA. The CDR3 has 15 residues. The CDR3 protein is CASSFRAGSSGELFF. The CDR3 DNA is TGTGCCAGCAGCTTCAGGGCGGGATCATCTGGGGAGCTGTTTTTT.

The V call is TRBV27, the J call TRBJ2-7; no reliable D call. The germline V gene encodes CDR1 MNHEY and CDR2 SMNVEV (reference sequence). The CDR3 runs 15 residues. Trimming pared 5 bases from V and 1 base from J, leaving 15 bases between. The CDR3 reads CASSLSHTLSYEQYF. In DNA form, the CDR3 reads TGTGCCAGCAGTCTTTCCCACACGCTTTCCTACGAGCAGTACTTC.

This sequence joins TRBV9 and TRBJ2-3, with no clear D. CDR1 is SGDLS, CDR2 YYNGEE, per germline. This CDR3 comprises 15 residues. Deletions cut 5 bases from V and 4 bases from J, with 17 bases between. The CDR3 DNA reads as TGTGCCAGCAGTGCCGCCAGTGGGGTGGCAGATACGCAGTATTTT. It specifies CASSAASGVADTQYF.

The J gene is TRBJ1-4, the V gene TRBV4-3, with unresolved D. V was shortened by 4 bases and J by 5 bases, with 5 bases between the two germline ends. CDR3 length equals 12 residues. Germline-derived CDR1 and CDR2 are LGHNA and YSLEER. Here the CDR3 reads CASSPRNEKLFF. The CDR3 region has the DNA TGCGCCAGCAGCCCTCGAAATGAAAAACTGTTTTTT.

V gene TRBV4-2 combines with J gene TRBJ1-2; 8 positions agree with TRBD1. This CDR3 is 15 amino acids long. Germline trimming cut 0 bases from V and 4 bases from J; bases unmatched to any gene: 4. CDR1 and CDR2 (germline): LGHNA, YNFKEQ. CDR3 amino acids: CASSQDGTGPYGYTF. The DNA for the CDR3 is TGTGCCAGCAGCCAAGATGGGACAGGACCCTATGGCTACACCTTC.

This clone showed up just once. V and J are TRBV7-9 and TRBJ2-7; D is uncertain. The CDR3 contains 12 residues. CDR1 SEHNR and CDR2 FQNEAQ come from the germline V gene (reference sequence). Trimming cost V 4 bases and J 5 bases, with 9 bases left between them. DNA for the CDR3: TGTGCCAGCAGCTCCGGTGGGGACGAGCAGTACTTC. Translated: CASSSGGDEQYF.

The rearrangement links TRBV6-5 to TRBJ1-2; 7 positions match TRBD1. V shed 0 bases and J 6 bases; nucleotides not matched to a gene: 1. This CDR3 is 13 amino acids long. CDR1 and CDR2 from the germline V gene are MNHEY and SVGAGI. In DNA form, the CDR3 reads TGTGCCAGCAGTTACTCGACAGGGAATGGCTACACCTTC. It translates to CASSYSTGNGYTF.

V is TRBV14 and J is TRBJ2-6, with D unresolved. The length of the CDR3 is 14 residues. Germline V lookup: CDR1 SGHDN, CDR2 FVKESK. The V end was cut by 3 bases, the J end by 3 bases, with 6 bases between. The CDR3 sequence: CASSHRIGANVLTF. DNA for the CDR3: TGTGCCAGCAGCCATAGGATTGGGGCCAACGTCCTGACTTTC.

This chain joins TRBV9 and TRBJ1-6; no clear D gene. There are 15 residues in the CDR3. The V gene lost 4 bases and the J gene lost 7 bases, with 15 bases spanning the gap. The germline CDR1 and CDR2 sequences are SGDLS and YYNGEE. The CDR3 reads CASSPTPGRNSPLHF. As DNA, the CDR3 is TGTGCCAGCAGCCCTACGCCGGGCAGGAATTCACCCCTCCACTTT.

The CDR3 nucleotides are TGTGCCAGCAGCCTTACAGGGGAGGGCACTGAAGCTTTCTTT. Translated, it gives CASSLTGEGTEAFF. The J gene is TRBJ1-1, the V gene TRBV6-6, with 7 bases aligning to TRBD1. V lost 6 bases, J lost 4 bases, and 8 bases stayed unmatched. The germline CDR1 and CDR2 sequences are MNHNY and SVGAGI (reference sequence). This CDR3 region has 14 residues.

The chain joins TRBV2 to TRBJ1-5; D remains unclear. The V gene's germline CDR1 is SNHLY and CDR2 FYNNEI. The V end was cut by 5 bases, the J end by 6 bases, with 14 bases between. The CDR3 consists of 14 residues. The CDR3 DNA is TGTGCCAGCAGTTCATCTTCCAGGAGTCAGCCCCAGCATTTT. It translates to CASSSSSRSQPQHF.

CDR3 sequence reads: CAGGQGGQPQHF. Written as DNA, the CDR3 is TGTGCCGGAGGACAGGGGGGTCAGCCCCAGCATTTT. The chain links TRBV19 to TRBJ1-5, with 10 bases lining up with TRBD1. V lost 11 bases, J lost 6 bases, and 4 bases stayed unmatched. This CDR3 has 12 amino acids. Germline lookup yields CDR1 LNHDA and CDR2 SQIVND (reference sequence).

V usage is TRBV7-9 and J usage is TRBJ2-2; 11 nucleotides line up with TRBD1. From germline, CDR1 is SEHNR and CDR2 FQNEAQ (reference sequence). V lost 4 bases to trimming and J lost 1 base; unmatched junction nucleotides: 8. The CDR3 spans 18 residues. The CDR3 bases are TGTGCCAGCAGCTCCTCGGACAGGGGGCTTGGGAACACCGGGGAGCTGTTTTTT. It specifies CASSSSDRGLGNTGELFF.